The text below deals with one TCR beta chain. Its antigen specificity is not known. Base qualities are missing; no much larger clone stands one base away. This record comes from a study of shared clonotypes between healthy human individuals (dated by TCRdb to 2018 to 2021). In the study overall: The cohort included a few men and two women between 18 and 49 years of age. For each donor, CD4 naive and CD4 memory were each given three plates, CD8 naive was given two plates, and CD8 memory was given one plate. To estimate repertoire size and how much clonotype sharing occurs between individuals, the study deeply sequenced the blood TCR repertoires of five or six healthy adults. To increase sequencing depth and limit assay-specific biases, TCR repertoire library preparation and sequencing were carried out by different laboratories using diverse techniques. Leukapheresis yielded between about 0.9 and 9.5 billion PBMCs per donor. What the research found in general, with its limitations: Compared with non-shared clonotypes, the clonotypes found in all four sorted-subset donors had higher generation probabilities. When four donors were compared, the shared fraction of clonotypes was around 5.1% for naive CD4, around 3.6% for naive CD8, 2.3% for memory CD4, and around 0.37% for memory CD8. Estimated clonotype richness was generally larger for naive than for memory subsets. Even with the large sequencing depth, rarefaction of the sorted-subset datasets indicated that sequencing was incomplete. Sampling was restricted to blood, and TCR repertoires in tissue are likely to differ from TCR repertoires in blood. Pairwise subsampling indicated that sequencing depth was expected to affect the degree of clonotype sharing among donors. Because the study included a small number of donors, the genetic and exposure-history diversity represented was limited.

The donors were healthy, HIV-negative adults who had no recently reported acute infections or vaccinations. Every donor was a Caucasian adult living in Nashville, Tennessee, USA. CD4+ T cells were enriched by magnetic negative selection, after which naive cells were positively selected on CD45RA and the negative fraction was taken as the memory subset. Blood was obtained by leukapheresis, after which PBMCs were separated by Ficoll-Histopaque density gradient centrifugation and cryopreserved in liquid nitrogen vapor phase. Analytical flow cytometry was used to check the purity and quantity of each magnetically sorted T cell population. Each sorted fraction had its genomic DNA isolated and then quantified by UV absorbance on a Nanodrop 2000c. TCR CDR3 regions were amplified from genomic DNA by multiplex PCR using the deep immunoSEQ assay. For each cell subset, the extracted genomic DNA was distributed evenly across all wells of several immunoSEQ 96-well plates, and each plate served as one replicate. For sorted subsets, about 0.2 ug genomic DNA, equal to some 30,000 T cell genomes, was loaded into each replicate PCR. Purified libraries were quantified with a Qubit 3.0 fluorometer, sized on a Bioanalyzer 2100, and re-quantified with the KAPA Library Quantification kit. Each immunoSEQ 96-well plate was sequenced on its own single-read 150-cycle Illumina NextSeq 550 flow cell. The paper's data handling went like this. Because the immunoSEQ output included only junctional sequences and no quality scores, the filtering could not be the same as the filtering used for full-length reads. Sequences were annotated with PyIR, a Python wrapper for IgBLAST v1.9, using IMGT germline references to assign V/J genes and CDR3. Reads were removed for weak V/J assignments (E-value above 1e-6), missing CDR3, stop codons, out-of-frame junctions, or ambiguous translated residues. V3J clonotypes were defined by identical inferred V gene, J gene, and CDR3 amino acid sequence. Percentage overlap between repertoires was computed as shared unique clonotypes divided by the size of the smaller repertoire. Richness of each repertoire was evaluated using RTK rarefaction, the Chao1 estimator, and Recon v2.1 estimates of unobserved clonotypes. For all TCRbeta clonotypes obtained by the gDNA method from several donors, generation probabilities were computed with OLGA. TCRdb obtained this table from immuneACCESS and retained in-frame rearrangements with V and J assigned. These tables miss some clones; where compared with another copy, unresolved V genes account for less than half of the shortfall, and the remainder is unexplained. Clonal size and the V and J genes are those of that table, whereas D and trimming came from the DNA. Here the sample has over 2 million clones; approximately 95% occur a single time. The ten largest clones take up approximately 0.13% of the sample.

This TCR was recovered from a young man in good health. Sequencing used naive CD4+ T cells sorted from blood. This specimen's cell subset or site label, per the study, means: CD45RA+ positively selected.

The DNA sequence reads TGTGCCAGCAGCGTAGAGGGTAGGAACACTGAAGCTTTCTTT. Its protein product is CASSVEGRNTEAFF. The chain is made from TRBV9 and TRBJ1-1; too little of a D gene remains to name it. CDR1 and CDR2 are drawn from the germline V gene: SGDLS, YYNGEE. Measured from the cysteine to the phenylalanine, the CDR3 is 14 residues long. The kept DNA is CDR3 alone, 42 bases in frame from the first base. Cut back by 0 bases and 1 base, the V and J ends lie 7 bases apart. Beyond the CDR3, the reference TRBV9 and TRBJ1-1 genes provide the residues; the full variable domain reads: DSGVTQTPKHLITATGQRVTLRCSPRSGDLSVYWYQQSLDQGLQFLIQYYNGEERAKGNILERFSAQQFPDLHSELNLSSLELGDSALYFCASSVEGRNTEAFFGQGTRLTVV.